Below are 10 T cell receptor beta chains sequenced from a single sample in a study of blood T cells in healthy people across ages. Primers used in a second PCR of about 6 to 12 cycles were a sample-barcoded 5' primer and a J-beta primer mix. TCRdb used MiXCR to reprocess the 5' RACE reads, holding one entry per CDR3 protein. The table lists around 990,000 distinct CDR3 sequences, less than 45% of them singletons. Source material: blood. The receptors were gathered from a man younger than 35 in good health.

In nucleotides, the CDR3 is TGTGCCAGCAGTCCAACCGGACTAGCGGGGTTTGAGACCCAGTACTTC. The encoded protein is CASSPTGLAGFETQYF. The chain joins TRBV12-3 or TRBV12-4 to TRBJ2-7; 12 nucleotides line up with TRBD2. The tail of the sequence fits TRBJ2-5 better, so the J call may be wrong. There are 16 residues in the CDR3.

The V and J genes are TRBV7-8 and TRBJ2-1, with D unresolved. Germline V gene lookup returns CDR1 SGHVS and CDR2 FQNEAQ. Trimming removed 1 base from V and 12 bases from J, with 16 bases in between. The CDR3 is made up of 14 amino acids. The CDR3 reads CASSLVLVGSGQFF. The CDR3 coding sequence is TGTGCCAGCAGCTTAGTTTTAGTCGGTAGTGGGCAGTTCTTC.

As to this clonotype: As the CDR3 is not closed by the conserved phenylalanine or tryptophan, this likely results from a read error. The CDR3 nucleotides read TGTGCCAGCAGCCAAGAGGGTTTGGCTTCAGAGACCCAGTACTTA. It yields the protein CASSQEGLASETQYL. The rearrangement joins TRBV4-1 to TRBJ2-5; tentative D call: TRBD2 (5 bases). Looked up from germline, CDR1 is MGHRA and CDR2 is YSYEKL. The CDR3 extends over 15 amino acids.

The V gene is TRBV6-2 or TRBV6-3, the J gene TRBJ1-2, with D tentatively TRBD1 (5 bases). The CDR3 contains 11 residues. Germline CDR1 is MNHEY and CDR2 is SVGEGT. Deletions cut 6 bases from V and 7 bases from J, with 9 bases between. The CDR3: CASRQVIGYTF. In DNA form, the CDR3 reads TGTGCCAGCAGACAGGTGATTGGCTACACCTTC.

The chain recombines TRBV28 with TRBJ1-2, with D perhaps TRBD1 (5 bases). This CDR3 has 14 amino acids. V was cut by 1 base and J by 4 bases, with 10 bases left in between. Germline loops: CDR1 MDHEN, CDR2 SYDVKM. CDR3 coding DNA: TGTGCCAGCAGTTTATCAAACAGGCTCTATGGCTACACCTTC. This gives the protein CASSLSNRLYGYTF.

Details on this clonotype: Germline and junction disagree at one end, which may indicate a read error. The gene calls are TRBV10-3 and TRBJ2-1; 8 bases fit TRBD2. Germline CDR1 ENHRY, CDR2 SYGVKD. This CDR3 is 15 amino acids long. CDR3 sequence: CAFSPAGDLYNEQFF. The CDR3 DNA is TGTGCCTTCAGTCCAGCGGGGGATCTCTACAATGAGCAGTTCTTC.

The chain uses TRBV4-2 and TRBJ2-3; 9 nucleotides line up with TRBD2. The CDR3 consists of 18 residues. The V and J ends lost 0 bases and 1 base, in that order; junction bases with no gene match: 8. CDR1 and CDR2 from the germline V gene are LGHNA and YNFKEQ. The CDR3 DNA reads TGTGCCAGCAGCCAAGATCCCCCCTTAGCGGGGGGCACAGATACGCAGTATTTT. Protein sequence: CASSQDPPLAGGTDTQYF.

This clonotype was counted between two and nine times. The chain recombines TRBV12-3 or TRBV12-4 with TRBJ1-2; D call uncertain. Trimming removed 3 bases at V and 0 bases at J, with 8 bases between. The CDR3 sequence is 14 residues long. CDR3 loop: CASSFLLSNYGYTF. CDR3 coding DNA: TGTGCCAGCAGTTTTCTCCTCTCTAACTATGGCTACACCTTC.

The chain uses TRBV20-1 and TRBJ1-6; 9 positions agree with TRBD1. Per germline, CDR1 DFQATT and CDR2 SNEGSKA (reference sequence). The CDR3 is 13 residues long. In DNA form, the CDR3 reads TGCAGAGCCTATGGGACAGGGAACTCACCCCTCCACTTT. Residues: CRAYGTGNSPLHF.

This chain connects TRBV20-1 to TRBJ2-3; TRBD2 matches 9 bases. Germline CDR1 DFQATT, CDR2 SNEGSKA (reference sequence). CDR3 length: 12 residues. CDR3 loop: CRVSGGFDTQYF. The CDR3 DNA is TGCAGGGTGAGCGGGGGGTTTGATACGCAGTATTTT.